This is a list of T cell receptor beta chains from one sample in a study of T cells after yellow fever vaccination. In TCRdb, the 5' RACE reads were re-called with MiXCR into one record per CDR3 protein. The table records fewer than 350,000 distinct CDR3 sequences, approximately 4% of them present only once. The specimen was PBMCs, collected 15 days after the yellow fever booster vaccination. Source of these receptors: a man younger than 35 who received the YFV17D yellow fever vaccine. Each CDR3 is given with its conserved first and last residue. D genes are given only for firm matches. Clone size is stated in some rows and not others, as once, few, many or a class when expanded.

len	v_gene	abundance	d_gene	j_gene	CDR3nt	CDR3aa
14	TRBV11-2	few	.	TRBJ1-1	TGTGCCAGCAGCTTGGAAGGTCTGGTGAAGGAAGCTTTCTTT	CASSLEGLVKEAFF
14	TRBV5-1	few	.	TRBJ2-7	TGCGCCAGCAGCTTGGTGGGAGACTCCTACGAGCAGTACTTC	CASSLVGDSYEQYF
13	TRBV20-1	few	.	TRBJ2-4	TGCAGTGCTGCCCGAACTTACGGAAACATTCAGTACTTC	CSAARTYGNIQYF
12	TRBV7-9	many	TRBD1	TRBJ1-1	TGTGCCAGCAGCTCGACAGGGTTTGGAGCTTTCTTT	CASSSTGFGAFF
13	TRBV27	many	TRBD2	TRBJ2-1	TGTGCCAGCAGTTTCCGGGCAGGGAGGGTGCAGTTCTTC	CASSFRAGRVQFF
14	TRBV20-1	few	.	TRBJ1-5	TGCAGTGCTAGATTGGGGGAGGGCAATCAGCCCCAGCATTTT	CSARLGEGNQPQHF
16	TRBV15	many	TRBD1	TRBJ2-7	TGTGCCACCAGCAGAGATGCCGGGACAGGTGCCTACGAGCAGTACTTC	CATSRDAGTGAYEQYF
15	TRBV7-3	few	TRBD2	TRBJ2-5	TGTGCCAGCAGCTTCGGCGGGGGGGCCGGAGAGACCCAGTACTTC	CASSFGGGAGETQYF
12	TRBV25-1	few	.	TRBJ2-5	TGTGCCAGCAGTGCAGGGGGGAAGACCCAGTACTTC	CASSAGGKTQYF
15	TRBV15	many	.	TRBJ2-7	TGTGCCACCAGCAGAGATTCGGGCAGAACCTACGAGCAGTACTTC	CATSRDSGRTYEQYF
14	TRBV7-2	many	TRBD1	TRBJ1-1	TGTGCCAGCAGCATAGGGGGGACAGGGTTTGAAGCTTTCTTT	CASSIGGTGFEAFF
13	TRBV11-3	once	.	TRBJ2-2	TGTGCCAGCAGCGCGACTAGGCCAGGGGAGCTGTTTTTT	CASSATRPGELFF
14	TRBV12-3/TRBV12-4	.	.	TRBJ1-1	TGTGCCAGCAGGGGGTTTGGGTTGTCCACTGAAGCTTTCTTT	CASRGFGLSTEAFF
13	TRBV2	few	.	TRBJ2-2	TGTGCCAGCAGTTCGGAGGGAACCGGGGAGCTGTTTTTT	CASSSEGTGELFF
14	TRBV5-1	.	.	TRBJ2-2	TGCGCCAGCAGCTTCCTCCGGGGCACCGGGGAGCTGTTTTTT	CASSFLRGTGELFF
17	TRBV12-3/TRBV12-4	.	TRBD2	TRBJ2-1	TGTGCCAGCAGTTTCGACGGGACTAGCGCGGGCGGGGATGAGCAGTTCTTC	CASSFDGTSAGGDEQFF
13	TRBV6-5	many	TRBD1	TRBJ1-2	TGTGCCAGCAGTTATGGGGACAGGGGAGGCTACACCTTC	CASSYGDRGGYTF
10	TRBV12-3/TRBV12-4	.	.	TRBJ1-2	TGTGCCAGCGGTCCGATTCCCTACACCTTC	CASGPIPYTF
15	TRBV6-5	.	TRBD1	TRBJ1-6	TGTGCCAGCAGTCCCAGACAGGGGGCGAGGTCACCCCTCCACTTT	CASSPRQGARSPLHF
15	TRBV7-2	.	.	TRBJ1-2	TGTGCCAGCAGCCCACCAGGTGCAGAAAACTATGGCTACACCTTC	CASSPPGAENYGYTF
11	TRBV20-1	.	.	TRBJ2-5	TGCAGTGCTACGGCAGAGGTGACCCAGTACTTC	CSATAEVTQYF
15	TRBV7-2	many	.	TRBJ2-4	TGTGCCAGCAGCCCATACGGGACGGAGAAAAACATTCAGTACTTC	CASSPYGTEKNIQYF
15	TRBV5-1	many	.	TRBJ2-1	TGCGCCAGTACACCAGAATCCACGAAGAGCAATGAGCAGTTCTTC	CASTPESTKSNEQFF
18	TRBV2	few	TRBD1	TRBJ2-7	TGTGCCATCACGTTCGGTGGGGGCTACGGGACAGGATCCTACGAGCAGTACTTC	CAITFGGGYGTGSYEQYF
13	TRBV6-6	many	TRBD1	TRBJ1-1	TGTGCCAGCAGTTCCGGACAGGGACGTGAAGCTTTCTTT	CASSSGQGREAFF
17	TRBV5-1	.	.	TRBJ2-5	TGCGCCAGCAGCTTGGGGGGGCGCGGGGCCCTCCAAGAGACCCAGTACTTC	CASSLGGRGALQETQYF
14	TRBV12-3/TRBV12-4	many	.	TRBJ2-7	TGTGCCAGCAGTTTAAGCTATTCCTCCTACGAGCAGTACTTC	CASSLSYSSYEQYF
14	TRBV19	few	.	TRBJ2-5	TGTGCCAGTAGTGCCGAATTAGAGTGGGAGACCCAGTACTTC	CASSAELEWETQYF
16	TRBV5-1	many	.	TRBJ2-2	TGCGCCAGCAGCTTGAAAGGAGGGGTGAACACCGGGGAGCTGTTTTTT	CASSLKGGVNTGELFF
13	TRBV7-6	many	.	TRBJ1-6	TGTGCCAGCAGCTTAATGTACACTTCACCCCTCCACTTT	CASSLMYTSPLHF
13	TRBV7-2	many	.	TRBJ1-6	TGTGCCAGCAGCTTTACATTGGAAGGACCCCTCCACTTT	CASSFTLEGPLHF
15	TRBV7-2	many	.	TRBJ2-1	TGTGCCAGCAGCTTCCTAGGCATTATAGAGAATGAGCAGTTCTTC	CASSFLGIIENEQFF
16	TRBV9	few	TRBD2	TRBJ2-3	TGTGCCAGCAGCGTACGGTCTAGCGGGGGGAGTGATACGCAGTATTTT	CASSVRSSGGSDTQYF
10	TRBV27	many	.	TRBJ1-1	TGTGCCGGTGGGGAGGCTGGGGCTTTCTTT	CAGGEAGAFF
14	TRBV5-1	many	TRBD1	TRBJ2-1	TGCGCCAGCAGCATCATGACAGGGGCCGATGAGCAGTTCTTC	CASSIMTGADEQFF
13	TRBV7-3	many	.	TRBJ1-2	TGTGCCAGCAGCTTAGACCAGGGCCGACGCTACACCTTC	CASSLDQGRRYTF
14	TRBV12-3/TRBV12-4	many	.	TRBJ1-6	TGTGCCAGCAGTCCCGGAGGGGTGAATTCACCCCTCCACTTT	CASSPGGVNSPLHF
14	TRBV10-2	many	.	TRBJ2-2	TGCGCCAGCAGTGGGGGAACCAACACCGGGGAGCTGTTTTTT	CASSGGTNTGELFF
14	TRBV6-2/TRBV6-3	few	.	TRBJ2-7	TGTGCCAGCAGACCCAGGGGCCCAGACTACGAGCAGTACTTC	CASRPRGPDYEQYF